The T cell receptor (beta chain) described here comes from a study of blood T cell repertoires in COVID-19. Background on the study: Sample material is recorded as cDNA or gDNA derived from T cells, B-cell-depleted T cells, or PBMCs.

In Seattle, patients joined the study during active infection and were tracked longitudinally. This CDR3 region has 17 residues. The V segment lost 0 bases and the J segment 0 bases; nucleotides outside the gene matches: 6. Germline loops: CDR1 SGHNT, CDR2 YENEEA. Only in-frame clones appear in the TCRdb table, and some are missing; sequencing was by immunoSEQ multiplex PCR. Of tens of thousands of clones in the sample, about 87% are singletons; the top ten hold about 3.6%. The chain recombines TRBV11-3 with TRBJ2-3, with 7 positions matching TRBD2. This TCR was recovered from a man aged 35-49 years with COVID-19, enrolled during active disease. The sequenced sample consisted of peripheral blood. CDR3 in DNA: TGTGCCAGCAGCTTAGACCCTCTAGCGGCAAGCACAGATACGCAGTATTTT. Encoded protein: CASSLDPLAASTDTQYF. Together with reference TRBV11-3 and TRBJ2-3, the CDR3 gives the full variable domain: EAGVVQSPRYKIIEKKQPVAFWCNPISGHNTLYWYLQNLGQGPELLIRYENEEAVDDSQLPKDRFSAERLKGVDSTLKIQPAELGDSAVYLCASSLDPLAASTDTQYFGPGTRLTVL.